The entry below describes one T cell receptor (beta chain). The sample comes from a study of T cells in Graves' hyperthyroidism and ophthalmopathy. From RNA transcripts, TCR beta CDR3 regions were amplified. HTBI primers were the set used in a first-round RT-PCR of the TCR CDR3. Via MiXCR, TCRdb re-called the multiplex PCR reads, giving one row per CDR3 protein. This table has over 90,000 distinct CDR3 sequences, over 45% appearing once. A lack of ophthalmopathy progression within 18 months defined stable Graves' hyperthyroidism. Around 10 ml fresh peripheral blood yielded the PBMCs. Germline V gene lookup returns CDR1 GTSNPN and CDR2 SVGIG (reference sequence). This CDR3 comprises 13 residues. V was cut by 8 bases and J by 5 bases, with 19 bases left in between.

The genes are TRBV30 and TRBJ2-7, with D tentatively TRBD1 or TRBD2 (5 bases each). This clonotype originated in a man aged 35-49 years with Graves' hyperthyroidism. The specimen was blood. CDR3 residues: CAAAPDWGNEQYF. Written as DNA, the CDR3 is TGTGCCGCGGCTCCGGACTGGGGGAACGAGCAGTACTTC.